The 10 T cell receptor beta chains presented below share a single source sample, sequenced in a study of blood T cell repertoires in COVID-19. Data came from immunoSEQ multiplex PCR; TCRdb stores just in-frame clones and leaves some out. The table shows about 220,000 clones, with 80% to 90% occurring only once. Sequencing used PBMCs or T cells enriched from blood (not recorded which). The source is a woman under 30 in a cohort exposed to, infected with or recovered from COVID-19 (not recorded which).

This sequence joins TRBV25-1 and TRBJ1-1; D is unclear. V lost 6 bases to trimming and J lost 4 bases, with 15 bases between them. The length of the CDR3 is 14 residues. Germline V gives CDR1 MGHDK, CDR2 SYGVNS. The CDR3 region has the DNA TGTGCCAGCAGCCCCACGACGGGTGGCACTGAAGCTTTCTTT. This gives the protein CASSPTTGGTEAFF.

The chain carries TRBV7-2 and TRBJ1-1; a possible D gene is TRBD1 (5 bases). V was trimmed by 0 bases and J by 10 bases, leaving 15 bases between them. The CDR3 runs to 14 residues. The germline CDR1 and CDR2 sequences are SGHTA and FQGNSA. CDR3 region: CASSLAQSFQGAFF. The CDR3 DNA reads TGTGCCAGCAGCTTAGCGCAAAGCTTCCAGGGAGCTTTCTTT.

The chain uses TRBV25-1 and TRBJ1-1; 11 bases align to TRBD1. Germline V lookup: CDR1 MGHDK, CDR2 SYGVNS. V lost 0 bases, J lost 5 bases, and 8 bases stayed unmatched. CDR3 length equals 17 residues. CDR3 protein: CASSEYPIGTGGTEAFF. In DNA form, the CDR3 reads TGTGCCAGCAGTGAATACCCCATCGGGACAGGGGGGACTGAAGCTTTCTTT.

The rearrangement joins TRBV7-9 to TRBJ1-4; D is ambiguous. Trimming took 3 bases from V and 6 from J, leaving 8 bases between them. The CDR3 consists of 13 residues. Germline assignment: CDR1 SEHNR and CDR2 FQNEAQ (reference sequence). Here the CDR3 DNA reads TGTGCCAGCAGCTTCCCCGGGGATGAAAAACTGTTTTTT. Translation: CASSFPGDEKLFF.

This chain connects TRBV6-4 to TRBJ1-3; the D is unclear. Trimming left V 6 bases short and J 2 bases short, with 14 bases between. Germline V gene sequence: CDR1 MRHNA, CDR2 SNTAGT. The CDR3 loop spans 15 amino acids. CDR3 region: CASRERAAPGNTIYF. DNA for the CDR3: TGTGCCAGCAGGGAGAGGGCAGCCCCTGGAAACACCATATATTTT.

The chain uses TRBV7-8 and TRBJ2-7; 10 bases are shared with TRBD1. This CDR3 has 15 amino acids. Germline V lookup: CDR1 SGHVS, CDR2 FQNEAQ. The V gene end was trimmed by 3 bases and the J gene end by 3 bases; junction bases not matched to a gene: 5. As DNA, the CDR3 is TGTGCCAGCAGCTTGGAGACAGGGGGCGACTACGAGCAGTACTTC. It yields the protein CASSLETGGDYEQYF.

The CDR3 DNA reads TGTGCCAGCAGCAGTCAGGGCCTGAACACTGAAGCTTTCTTT. Translated, it gives CASSSQGLNTEAFF. The chain couples TRBV5-6 to TRBJ1-1, with D perhaps matching TRBD1 (5 bases). This CDR3 contains 14 residues. V lost 4 bases to trimming and J lost 0 bases, with 10 bases between them. CDR1 and CDR2 from the germline V gene are SGHDT and YYEEEE.

Regarding this clone: One junction end does not reproduce the germline sequence, and a read error may be involved. The chain combines TRBV11-2 with TRBJ1-5; 7 nucleotides line up with TRBD1. This CDR3 spans 14 amino acids. Per germline, CDR1 SGHAT and CDR2 FQNNGV. CDR3 residues: CASSLGTDHQPQHF. The CDR3, as DNA: TGTGCCAGCAGTTTAGGGACAGATCATCAGCCCCAGCATTTT.

The V gene is TRBV7-9, the J gene TRBJ2-7; weak D call: TRBD1 (6 bases). Germline CDR1 is SEHNR and CDR2 is FQNEAQ (reference sequence). The CDR3 extends over 13 amino acids. Trimming pared 1 base from V and 7 bases from J, leaving 11 bases between. The CDR3 here is CASSLGAGDEQYF. The CDR3, as DNA: TGTGCCAGCAGCTTAGGAGCAGGGGATGAGCAGTACTTC.

Turning to this clone: Other DNA sequences within the sample encode an identical CDR3. The chain employs TRBV29-1 and TRBJ1-2; D ambiguous. Germline V gene sequence: CDR1 SQVTM, CDR2 ANQGSEA. The CDR3 loop spans 12 amino acids. V dropped 3 bases and J dropped 2 bases, with 7 bases sitting between them. CDR3 loop: CSVDGGNYGYTF. In DNA, the CDR3 is TGCAGCGTTGACGGAGGGAACTATGGCTACACCTTC.